Listed here are 15 T cell receptor beta chains from one sample, sequenced in a study of T cell clusters in autoimmune cytopenias. One tube held mixed TRB-A and TRB-B primer pools for touch-down PCR. TCRdb re-called the multiplex PCR reads and catalogs CDR3 proteins one per entry, DNA excluded. The sample data list around 4,200 distinct CDR3 sequences. Each sample's input was 200 to 250 ng genomic DNA, 38,000 or so genome equivalents. Sequenced input: peripheral blood. Receptor source: a human donor with an autoimmune cytopenia or autoimmune hepatitis (not recorded which).

This clonotype is classed as medium-sized by frequency. This sequence joins TRBV29-1 and TRBJ1-2; the TRBD1 assignment by TCRdb is unverifiable without DNA. This CDR3 is 15 amino acids long. CDR1 and CDR2 (germline): SQVTM, ANQGSEA. The CDR3 protein is CSVGMPTGINYGYTF.

CDR3 amino acids: CASEPSERAVQETQYF. J is TRBJ2-5 and V is TRBV6-1; TCRdb's D call, TRBD2, is unchecked because there is no DNA. Germline V gene data show CDR1 as MNHNS and CDR2 as SASEGT. The CDR3 covers 16 residues.

Judged by frequency, this clonotype is medium-sized. The chain employs TRBV18 and TRBJ2-7; there is no DNA to check the TCRdb D call of TRBD1. This CDR3 is 15 amino acids long. The germline gives CDR1 KGHSH, CDR2 LQKENI. CDR3 loop: CASSKSPQFRDEQYF.

The chain combines TRBV6-2 or TRBV6-3 with TRBJ2-3. The germline gives CDR1 MNHEY, CDR2 SVGEGT. The CDR3 spans 12 residues. The CDR3 is CASSQLGDTQYF.

V gene TRBV18 combines with J gene TRBJ2-7; TCRdb's assignment of TRBD1 cannot be checked, as there is no DNA. Germline V gene lookup returns CDR1 KGHSH and CDR2 LQKENI. The CDR3 is 17 residues long. Here the CDR3 reads CASSLIYRDVRSYEQYF.

Measured by frequency, this clonotype is medium-sized. The chain is built from TRBV7-2 and TRBJ2-2; the TCRdb call, TRBD1, lacks DNA for checking. Germline loops: CDR1 SGHTA, CDR2 FQGNSA. CDR3 length equals 15 residues. The CDR3 region is CASTLRTGNTGELFF.

This chain joins TRBV7-6 and TRBJ2-7; TCRdb proposes TRBD2, but this gene call is untestable without DNA. Germline V CDR1 and CDR2: SGHVS, FNYEAQ. The CDR3 length is 16 residues. The CDR3: CASSLIPTGTRSEQYF.

The chain uses TRBV30 and TRBJ1-1; lacking DNA, the TRBD1 call made by TCRdb goes unchecked. Germline CDR1 GTSNPN, CDR2 SVGIG (reference sequence). There are 13 residues in the CDR3. CDR3 protein: CAWSRGPNTEAFF.

This sequence joins TRBV12-3 or TRBV12-4 and TRBJ1-6. The CDR3 sequence is 19 residues long. The CDR3 spells CARGFGMSCQSSYNSPLHF.

The V call is TRBV11-2, the J call TRBJ2-1; TCRdb designates TRBD2, a call that cannot be tested without DNA. The CDR3 sequence is 15 residues long. The V gene's germline CDR1 is SGHAT and CDR2 FQNNGV. The CDR3 here is CASSLVAGVDNEQFF.

This clonotype is medium-sized by frequency. The chain carries TRBV27 and TRBJ2-7; lacking DNA, the TRBD2 call made by TCRdb goes unchecked. CDR1 and CDR2 from the germline V gene are MNHEY and SMNVEV (reference sequence). CDR3 length: 14 amino acids. The CDR3 protein is CASSHKVSGYEQYF.

This clonotype counts as medium-sized by frequency. This chain joins TRBV19 and TRBJ2-1; TCRdb picks TRBD1, but there is no DNA to check that call. In germline, CDR1 is LNHDA, CDR2 SQIVND (reference sequence). The CDR3 totals 14 residues. CDR3 sequence: CASTEQGAADEQFF.

Its frequency marks this clonotype as medium-sized. V usage is TRBV6-6 and J usage is TRBJ2-5; checking the TCRdb D call of TRBD1 is not possible without DNA. The germline V gene encodes CDR1 MNHNY and CDR2 SVGAGI (reference sequence). The CDR3 covers 15 residues. CDR3 amino acids: CASSYSGGGQETQYF.

This clonotype shows up as medium-sized by frequency. The rearrangement joins TRBV5-6 to TRBJ2-3; absent DNA, TCRdb's TRBD1 call cannot be checked. The CDR3 is made up of 16 amino acids. Germline V CDR1 and CDR2: SGHDT, YYEEEE. The CDR3 loop reads CASSLEGAGHRDTQYF.

The chain recombines TRBV10-3 with TRBJ2-5; TCRdb returns TRBD2, unconfirmable since there is no DNA. Per the germline V gene, CDR1 is ENHRY and CDR2 is SYGVKD. CDR3 size: 16 residues. This CDR3 reads CAISTGLAYAGETQYF.